Listed here are 10 T cell receptor beta chains from one sample, sequenced in a study of cytomegalovirus exposure and HLA in healthy donors. The PCR ran on 60 Vbeta and 13 Jbeta primers. This table comes from immunoSEQ multiplex PCR, and its TCRdb copy is limited to in-frame clones, with some not included. This table holds about 150,000 clones, 79% found once. Source material: PBMCs. Every receptor here comes from a man in his forties or fifties in good health and CMV-seropositive.

This chain links TRBV18 with TRBJ2-2; D remains unclear. CDR3 size: 11 residues. CDR1 is KGHSH, CDR2 LQKENI, per germline. V dropped 6 bases and J dropped 7 bases, with 6 bases sitting between them. The CDR3: CASSKSGELFF. CDR3 DNA: TGTGCCAGCTCGAAGAGCGGGGAGCTGTTTTTT. The entire variable domain, with the rest obtained from reference TRBV18 and TRBJ2-2, is as follows: NAGVMQNPRHLVRRRGQEARLRCSPMKGHSHVYWYRQLPEEGLKFMVYLQKENIIDESGMPKERFSAEFPKEGPSILRIQQVVRGDSAAYFCASSKSGELFFGEGSRLTVL.

Notes on this clone: The same CDR3 is also encoded by other DNA sequences in this sample. CDR3 region: CASTPRGQHDGYTF. The CDR3 nucleotides read TGTGCCAGCACCCCCCGGGGACAGCATGATGGCTACACCTTC. The genes are TRBV6-6 and TRBJ1-2, with 7 bases identical to TRBD1. Per germline, CDR1 MNHNY and CDR2 SVGAGI (reference sequence). CDR3 length: 14 residues. V gave up 7 bases and J gave up 6 bases; unmatched junction bases: 11.

This clone has a handful of counts. The V call is TRBV7-9, the J call TRBJ2-1, with D perhaps TRBD2 (6 bases). Trimming took off 1 base at V and 4 bases at J, with 11 bases between the two ends. Germline values: CDR1 SEHNR, CDR2 FQNEAQ (reference sequence). CDR3 length equals 15 residues. DNA for the CDR3: TGTGCCAGCAGCTTAGAGGAGGGCCAATACAATGAGCAGTTCTTC. Protein sequence: CASSLEEGQYNEQFF.

This chain joins TRBV28 and TRBJ2-1; maybe TRBD1 (7 bases). From germline, CDR1 is MDHEN and CDR2 SYDVKM. The CDR3 is made up of 15 amino acids. Trimming left V 1 base short and J 5 bases short, with 12 bases between. CDR3: CASSLSPRGDNEQFF. The CDR3 DNA follows: TGTGCCAGCAGTTTATCCCCCAGGGGGGACAATGAGCAGTTCTTC.

The rearrangement joins TRBV29-1 to TRBJ2-5, with TRBD2 matching over 7 bases. The V gene's germline CDR1 is SQVTM and CDR2 ANQGSEA. The CDR3 totals 14 residues. The V and J ends lost 5 bases and 2 bases, in that order; junction bases with no gene match: 8. The CDR3 loop reads CSVRGWGGQETQYF. As DNA, the CDR3 is TGCAGCGTTCGAGGGTGGGGGGGACAAGAGACCCAGTACTTC.

V is TRBV6-1 and J is TRBJ1-5; TRBD1 matches at 7 bases. Germline CDR1 and CDR2: MNHNS and SASEGT. This CDR3 region has 15 residues. J gave up 4 bases and V 5 bases, and 8 bases lay outside the gene matches. CDR3 DNA sequence: TGTGCCAGCAGTCTGATGGGGACAGTTAATCAGCCCCAGCATTTT. It specifies CASSLMGTVNQPQHF.

This chain uses TRBV29-1 with TRBJ2-1; TRBD2 agrees at 8 bases. V trimming: 7 bases; J trimming: 1 base; junction bases outside the gene matches: 12. The CDR3 loop spans 16 amino acids. CDR1 SQVTM and CDR2 ANQGSEA come from the germline V gene. The CDR3 region has the DNA TGCAGCGCGTCCTCGGCTAGCGGGCCGTCCTACAATGAGCAGTTCTTC. Its protein product is CSASSASGPSYNEQFF.

The count of this clone is one. The chain combines TRBV28 with TRBJ2-1, with TRBD1 matching 9 bases. CDR1 is MDHEN, CDR2 SYDVKM, per germline. Trimming took 5 bases from V and 8 from J; bases not matched to a gene: 7. This CDR3 contains 14 residues. CDR3 DNA: TGTGCCAGCAGTATTACAGGGGGCCGGGATGAGCAGTTCTTC. Protein sequence: CASSITGGRDEQFF.

This chain joins TRBV10-1 and TRBJ2-2, with TRBD1 as a possible D gene (5 bases). Trimming cost V 6 bases and J 1 base, with 9 bases left between them. The CDR3 has 14 residues. Germline values: CDR1 WNHNN, CDR2 SYGVQD (reference sequence). CDR3 nucleotide sequence: TGCGCCAGCAGCGATACAGGGAACACCGGGGAGCTGTTTTTT. Residues: CASSDTGNTGELFF.

This clone was detected a few times. The rearrangement joins TRBV5-1 to TRBJ2-2; D is possibly TRBD2 (6 bases). V lost 6 bases to trimming and J lost 6 bases, with 18 bases between them. Germline CDR1 SGHRS, CDR2 YFSETQ. The CDR3 runs to 15 residues. Here the CDR3 reads CASTPPGGEAGELFF. Here the CDR3 DNA reads TGCGCCAGCACCCCTCCGGGTGGGGAGGCCGGGGAGCTGTTTTTT. Together with reference TRBV5-1 and TRBJ2-2, the CDR3 gives the full variable domain: KAGVTQTPRYLIKTRGQQVTLSCSPISGHRSVSWYQQTPGQGLQFLFEYFSETQRNKGNFPGRFSGRQFSNSRSEMNVSTLELGDSALYLCASTPPGGEAGELFFGEGSRLTVL.